The next 26 T cell receptor beta chains were all read from a single sample in a study of control samples from healthy donors and cancer patients. This table comes from immunoSEQ multiplex PCR, and its TCRdb copy is limited to in-frame clones, with some not included. The data hold 15,000 to 20,000 clones, with under 90% observed a single time. Material: PBMCs. The receptors shown here come from a woman between 65 and 79 years old with lung cancer.

This clone was observed a single time. The rearrangement joins TRBV4-1 to TRBJ1-1, with D possibly TRBD1 on 6 matching bases. The CDR3 extends over 15 amino acids. V dropped 3 bases and J dropped 0 bases, with 11 bases sitting between them. Germline loops: CDR1 MGHRA, CDR2 YSYEKL. The DNA of the CDR3 is TGCGCCAGCAGCCACAAGGGGGGGATGAACACTGAAGCTTTCTTT. Protein sequence: CASSHKGGMNTEAFF.

V and J are TRBV9 and TRBJ2-5; no definite D call. The germline V and J ends were trimmed by 0 bases and 5 bases, with 14 bases remaining between them. Germline lookup yields CDR1 SGDLS and CDR2 YYNGEE. The CDR3 runs 15 residues. CDR3 in DNA: TGTGCCAGCAGCGTAGGATACAACGATCTGGAGACCCAGTACTTC. Translation: CASSVGYNDLETQYF. Variable domain in full (rest from reference TRBV9 and TRBJ2-5): DSGVTQTPKHLITATGQRVTLRCSPRSGDLSVYWYQQSLDQGLQFLIQYYNGEERAKGNILERFSAQQFPDLHSELNLSSLELGDSALYFCASSVGYNDLETQYFGPGTRLLVL.

The chain links TRBV3-1 (or the pseudogene TRBV3-2) to TRBJ2-1; D uncertain. Germline values: CDR1 LGHDT, CDR2 YNNKEL (reference sequence). The CDR3 sequence is 15 residues long. V lost 4 bases and J lost 0, with 10 bases in between. CDR3 region: CASSPWPSSYNEQFF. As DNA, the CDR3 is TGTGCCAGCAGCCCTTGGCCTAGCTCCTACAATGAGCAGTTCTTC.

The genes are TRBV2 and TRBJ2-7; D uncertain. V gave up 0 bases and J gave up 5 bases, with 5 bases separating them. The CDR3 has 12 amino acids. The germline V gene has CDR1 SNHLY and CDR2 FYNNEI. CDR3 amino acids: CASSEARDEQYF. The CDR3 DNA is TGTGCCAGCAGTGAAGCTAGAGACGAGCAGTACTTC.

This rearrangement joins TRBV5-6 to TRBJ2-7; maybe TRBD1 (5 bases). In germline, CDR1 is SGHDT, CDR2 YYEEEE. V lost 2 bases and J lost 3, with 15 bases in between. There are 15 residues in the CDR3. CDR3 sequence reads: CASSFRQSPFYEQYF. CDR3 DNA sequence: TGTGCCAGCAGCTTTAGACAGTCCCCTTTCTACGAGCAGTACTTC.

V usage is TRBV5-1 and J usage is TRBJ2-5; D may be TRBD2 (7 bases). This CDR3 comprises 14 residues. The V gene's germline CDR1 is SGHRS and CDR2 YFSETQ. V shed 4 bases and J shed 5 bases, with 15 bases lying between them. Written as DNA, the CDR3 is TGCGCCAGCAGCCCCCAGGGAGGGGGGGAGACCCAGTACTTC. This translates into CASSPQGGGETQYF.

This clone was observed once. The chain combines TRBV5-1 with TRBJ1-1; D gene uncertain. Deletions cut 0 bases from V and 5 bases from J, with 11 bases between. The CDR3 contains 14 residues. Germline-derived CDR1 and CDR2 are SGHRS and YFSETQ. As DNA, the CDR3 is TGCGCCAGCAGCTTGGCGGATCTAGGTACTGAAGCTTTCTTT. This gives the protein CASSLADLGTEAFF.

The rearrangement joins TRBV6-5 to TRBJ1-5; D uncertain. The CDR3 extends over 14 amino acids. V dropped 6 bases and J dropped 3 bases, with 12 bases sitting between them. CDR1 and CDR2 (germline): MNHEY, SVGAGI. The DNA for the CDR3 is TGTGCCAGCAGGAAGGGCGGAACCAATCAGCCCCAGCATTTT. Its protein product is CASRKGGTNQPQHF.

The chain is built from TRBV7-2 and TRBJ1-4, with unresolved D. Trimming left V 4 bases short and J 11 bases short, with 11 bases between. CDR3 length equals 12 residues. The germline gives CDR1 SGHTA, CDR2 FQGNSA. The CDR3 sequence: CASSYLSGKLFF. The CDR3 bases are TGTGCCAGCAGCTATCTCTCGGGGAAACTGTTTTTT.

The chain is built from TRBV5-1 and TRBJ1-4, with TRBD1 as a possible D gene (5 bases). Germline loops: CDR1 SGHRS, CDR2 YFSETQ. The CDR3 is 17 residues long. The V gene lost 3 bases and the J gene lost 7 bases, with 22 bases spanning the gap. The CDR3 coding sequence is TGCGCCAGCAGCTCCAGCCCGTTCGACTCTGGGGGTGAAAAACTGTTTTTT. Translating it yields CASSSSPFDSGGEKLFF.

The J gene is TRBJ2-1, the V gene TRBV27, with D unclear. The CDR3 has 18 residues. V was trimmed by 2 bases and J by 5 bases, leaving 22 bases between them. Germline loops: CDR1 MNHEY, CDR2 SMNVEV (reference sequence). CDR3 coding DNA: TGTGCCAGCAGTTTAAGATCGGTTTTCGGGTGGGGAAACAATGAGCAGTTCTTC. It codes for CASSLRSVFGWGNNEQFF.

This clone showed up just once. The V and J genes are TRBV19 and TRBJ2-3; 11 bases are a match to TRBD2. CDR1 is LNHDA and CDR2 is SQIVND in the germline V gene (reference sequence). J was trimmed by 1 base and V by 10 bases; bases with no gene match: 1. The CDR3 is 13 residues long. CDR3 coding DNA: TGTGCCACGACTAGCGGGGGCACAGATACGCAGTATTTT. It encodes CATTSGGTDTQYF.

This clone was found once. The CDR3 is CASSLSTGHLYEQYF. The CDR3 DNA reads TGTGCCAGCAGCTTAAGTACAGGACACCTCTACGAGCAGTACTTC. This chain connects TRBV11-2 to TRBJ2-7, with D possibly TRBD1 on 5 matching bases. The CDR3 length is 15 residues. From germline, CDR1 is SGHAT and CDR2 FQNNGV. V lost 2 bases to trimming and J lost 3 bases, with 14 bases between them.

By sample share, this clone is medium-sized. This chain connects TRBV4-3 to TRBJ1-1; tentative D call: TRBD1 (6 bases). V gave up 0 bases and J gave up 0 bases, with 17 bases separating them. Germline V CDR1 and CDR2: LGHNA, YSLEER. The CDR3 consists of 18 residues. In nucleotides, the CDR3 is TGCGCCAGCAGCCAAGACCTCCGGGACATATTCATGAACACTGAAGCTTTCTTT. Amino acids: CASSQDLRDIFMNTEAFF.

A single count supports this clone. V and J are TRBV4-3 and TRBJ2-3, with 7 bases that match TRBD1. V shed 0 bases and J 0 bases; nucleotides not matched to a gene: 9. The CDR3 consists of 18 residues. CDR1 and CDR2 (germline): LGHNA, YSLEER. The CDR3 reads CASSQDVWGQISTDTQYF. CDR3 DNA: TGCGCCAGCAGCCAAGACGTGTGGGGACAGATTAGCACAGATACGCAGTATTTT.

The DNA for the CDR3 is TGTGCCAGCAGGGTAGCGGGAGGAGGCCAAGAGACCCAGTACTTC. As protein: CASRVAGGGQETQYF. The chain uses TRBV7-6 and TRBJ2-5; TRBD2 matches 10 bases. The CDR3 contains 15 residues. Germline V gene lookup returns CDR1 SGHVS and CDR2 FNYEAQ. The ends lost 6 bases at V and 1 base at J; junction bases unmatched: 5.

The chain is built from TRBV27 and TRBJ1-5; TRBD1 aligns across 12 bases. The length of the CDR3 is 18 residues. Germline CDR1 MNHEY, CDR2 SMNVEV (reference sequence). V lost 2 bases, J lost 3 bases, and 8 bases stayed unmatched. CDR3 DNA: TGTGCCAGCAGTTTAAGTCGGGGGACAGGGGGCAACAATCAGCCCCAGCATTTT. Amino acid sequence: CASSLSRGTGGNNQPQHF.

This chain uses TRBV19 with TRBJ2-5, with D tentatively TRBD1 or TRBD2 (5 bases each). Deletions cut 9 bases from V and 3 bases from J, with 8 bases between. The CDR3 spans 11 residues. The germline V gene encodes CDR1 LNHDA and CDR2 SQIVND (reference sequence). The CDR3 here is CASGTEETQYF. The CDR3 nucleotides read TGTGCCAGCGGGACGGAAGAGACCCAGTACTTC.

This clone was seen just once. This chain links TRBV12-5 with TRBJ2-3; TRBD2 agrees at 9 bases. The CDR3 contains 14 residues. Germline lookup yields CDR1 LGHNT and CDR2 FRNRAP. The J segment lost 5 bases and the V segment lost 1 base, leaving 1 base of the junction unmatched. The CDR3 region has the DNA TGTGCTAGTGGTTTGGGGACTAGCGTAGATACGCAGTATTTT. It specifies CASGLGTSVDTQYF.

The chain is built from TRBV5-1 and TRBJ1-4; D gene uncertain. Trimming stripped 0 bases from V and 2 bases from J, with 2 bases between. Germline lookup yields CDR1 SGHRS and CDR2 YFSETQ. The length of the CDR3 is 13 residues. The CDR3 DNA follows: TGCGCCAGCAGCTTGGACACTAATGAAAAACTGTTTTTT. Translated: CASSLDTNEKLFF.

A single count supports this clone. The genes are TRBV19 and TRBJ1-2; D is unclear. The CDR3 contains 14 residues. Germline CDR1 reads LNHDA; CDR2 reads SQIVND (reference sequence). Trimming removed 3 bases from V and 0 bases from J, with 8 bases in between. The DNA of the CDR3 is TGTGCCAGTAGTATTATGGGGACTAACTATGGCTACACCTTC. Its protein product is CASSIMGTNYGYTF.

The genes are TRBV19 and TRBJ2-1; D gene uncertain. CDR3 length: 15 amino acids. V lost 3 bases and J lost 0, with 9 bases in between. From germline, CDR1 is LNHDA and CDR2 SQIVND (reference sequence). DNA of the CDR3: TGTGCCAGTAGTATGGGCACCAGCTCCTACAATGAGCAGTTCTTC. This encodes CASSMGTSSYNEQFF. The variable domain in full, with the rest retrieved from reference TRBV19 and TRBJ2-1, is DGGITQSPKYLFRKEGQNVTLSCEQNLNHDAMYWYRQDPGQGLRLIYYSQIVNDFQKGDIAEGYSVSREKKESFPLTVTSAQKNPTAFYLCASSMGTSSYNEQFFGPGTRLTVL.

This clone appeared a few times. The chain carries TRBV20-1 and TRBJ1-4; possibly TRBD1 for D (5 bases). The CDR3 runs 16 residues. Trimming cost V 3 bases and J 4 bases, with 18 bases left between them. Germline V CDR1 and CDR2: DFQATT, SNEGSKA (reference sequence). The CDR3 here is CSASQAGRILNEKLFF. The CDR3 DNA is TGCAGTGCTAGTCAGGCGGGACGAATTCTTAATGAAAAACTGTTTTTT.

The rearrangement links TRBV7-9 to TRBJ1-4, with TRBD1 matching 9 bases. Per germline, CDR1 SEHNR and CDR2 FQNEAQ (reference sequence). The CDR3 is 18 residues long. J was trimmed by 3 bases and V by 4 bases; bases with no gene match: 12. CDR3 loop: CASSSKRDREKANEKLFF. CDR3 nucleotides: TGTGCCAGCAGCTCAAAAAGGGACAGGGAGAAGGCTAATGAAAAACTGTTTTTT. Combining the CDR3 with reference TRBV7-9 and TRBJ1-4 gives the whole variable domain DTGVSQNPRHKITKRGQNVTFRCDPISEHNRLYWYRQTLGQGPEFLTYFQNEAQLEKSRLLSDRFSAERPKGSFSTLEIQRTEQGDSAMYLCASSSKRDREKANEKLFFGSGTQLSVL.

This chain connects TRBV18 to TRBJ1-6, with 9 bases fitting TRBD1. The trim removed 1 base at V and 10 bases at J, leaving 11 bases unmatched. The CDR3 length is 17 residues. The germline V gene has CDR1 KGHSH and CDR2 LQKENI. The CDR3 DNA is TGTGCCAGCTCACCACAAGGAAGGGGACAGGGAAACTCACCCCTCCACTTT. As protein: CASSPQGRGQGNSPLHF.

In this sample, this clone turned up once. The CDR3 is CASSLAKDRLWGDEQFF. For the CDR3, the DNA is TGCGCCAGCAGCTTGGCCAAGGACCGACTTTGGGGGGATGAGCAGTTCTTC. The gene calls are TRBV5-1 and TRBJ2-1; weak D call: TRBD2 (6 bases). Germline CDR1 reads SGHRS; CDR2 reads YFSETQ. The CDR3 totals 17 residues. The V gene lost 0 bases and the J gene lost 8 bases, with 21 bases spanning the gap.